The rows below give T cell receptor beta chains drawn from one sample of a study of identical twins. TCRdb reanalysed the 5' RACE reads using MiXCR and keeps one entry per CDR3 protein. The sample carries approximately 1.8 million distinct CDR3 sequences, around 33% recorded once. The sequencing sample was made of cord blood. The receptors derive from a newborn girl in good health. Each CDR3 is given with its conserved first and last residue. D genes are given only for firm matches. Clone size, where shown, is once, few, many, or a class for clones that have expanded.

TRBV6-6	-	TRBJ1-1	16	-	TGTGCCAGCAGTTACTCGTCTCGAGGGATGAACACTGAAGCTTTCTTT	CASSYSSRGMNTEAFF
TRBV4-1	few	TRBJ2-3	13	-	TGCGCCAGCAGCCAAGATATTCGGGATACGCAGTATTTT	CASSQDIRDTQYF
TRBV19	-	TRBJ1-5	14	-	TGTGCCAGTAGTATAGAGCCTGGTGGACAGCCCCAGCATTTT	CASSIEPGGQPQHF
TRBV20-1	many	TRBJ2-7	11	-	TGCAGTGCTGGTAGCGTTTACGAGCAGTACTTC	CSAGSVYEQYF
TRBV12-3/TRBV12-4	few	TRBJ2-7	14	-	TGTGCCAGCAGTTTAGGACACGACGGGTACGAGCAGTACTTC	CASSLGHDGYEQYF
TRBV4-1	-	TRBJ1-5	15	-	TGCGCCAGCAGCCAAGAAGGAGCCTCCTATCAGCCCCAGCATTTT	CASSQEGASYQPQHF
TRBV4-1	-	TRBJ2-1	15	-	TGCGCCATCAAAACCAGGGACTCCCCCTACAATGAGCAGTTCTTC	CAIKTRDSPYNEQFF
TRBV9	-	TRBJ2-5	14	-	TGTGCCAGCAGCGCACAACAGGGAGGAGAGACCCAGTACTTC	CASSAQQGGETQYF
TRBV6-6	-	TRBJ2-7	17	-	TGTGCCAGCAGTTACTCGGGGCGGTGGAGCTCCTACAATGAGCAGTACTTC	CASSYSGRWSSYNEQYF
TRBV15	-	TRBJ2-7	14	-	TGTGCCACCAGCAGAGACCCTGGTTCCTACGAGCAGTACTTC	CATSRDPGSYEQYF
TRBV11-1	many	TRBJ2-1	11	-	TGTGCCACCTATCACTTCGATGAGCAGTTCTTC	CATYHFDEQFF
TRBV18	-	TRBJ2-1	15	-	TGTGCCAGCTCACCATTTATAAACGCCGGGAATGAGCAGTTCTTC	CASSPFINAGNEQFF
TRBV29-1	few	TRBJ2-1	15	TRBD2	TGCAGCGTGCTTAGCGGGGGTCTCTCCTACAATGAGCAGTTCTTC	CSVLSGGLSYNEQFF
TRBV20-1	-	TRBJ2-3	16	TRBD1	TGCAGTGCTAGAAGAGGACAGGGCGGGGGCACAGATACGCAGTATTTT	CSARRGQGGGTDTQYF
TRBV6-2/TRBV6-3	-	TRBJ2-3	14	-	TGTGCCAGCAGTACTCGGAGAACCGCAGATACGCAGTATTTT	CASSTRRTADTQYF
TRBV7-8	-	TRBJ2-3	16	-	TGTGCCAGCAGCTTCCCCAGCCGGGAGAGGATAGATACGCAGTATTTT	CASSFPSRERIDTQYF
TRBV5-1	-	TRBJ2-7	14	TRBD1	TGCGCCAGCAGATCTCCGGGACAGTCCTACGAGCAGTACTTC	CASRSPGQSYEQYF
TRBV28	-	TRBJ2-7	13	TRBD1	TGTGCCAGCACCGGGACAGTGACGCAGGAGCAGTACTTC	CASTGTVTQEQYF
TRBV27	once	TRBJ2-5	18	TRBD1	TGTGCCAGCAGTCCCAACAACCGACCGGGACAGGGGGCAGAGACCCAGTACTTC	CASSPNNRPGQGAETQYF
TRBV27	-	TRBJ2-3	15	-	TGTGCCAGCAGTTTATCCGGGACACGCACAGATACGCAGTATTTT	CASSLSGTRTDTQYF
TRBV27	-	TRBJ1-2	16	-	TGTGCCAGCAGTTTACTAGCCCCAGGGGCTAACTGTGGCTACACCTTC	CASSLLAPGANCGYTF
TRBV15	-	TRBJ1-2	14	-	TGTGCCACCAGCAGAGAACAGGGAGGGGGTGGCTACACCTTC	CATSREQGGGGYTF
TRBV20-1	-	TRBJ1-4	12	-	TGCAGTGCTAGAGGGAGGAGGGAAAAACTGTTTTTT	CSARGRREKLFF
TRBV14	-	TRBJ2-2	14	-	TGTGCCAGCAGCCAACAGATAGGCACCGGGGAGCTGTTTTTT	CASSQQIGTGELFF
TRBV9	-	TRBJ2-7	14	-	TGTGCCAGCAGCGGCGGGACCTTAACCGACGAGCAGTACTTC	CASSGGTLTDEQYF
TRBV4-2	-	TRBJ2-3	16	TRBD2	TGTGCCAGCAGCCACCCGCGGGGGGGCAGAACAGATACGCAGTATTTT	CASSHPRGGRTDTQYF
TRBV27	-	TRBJ2-3	18	TRBD2	TGTGCCAGCAGGCGAGGACTAGCGGGAGGGGCTAGCACAGATACGCAGTATTTT	CASRRGLAGGASTDTQYF
TRBV28	many	TRBJ2-5	15	-	TGTGCCAGCTTAGCGGCGGGACAAGGTCTAGAGACCCAGTACTTC	CASLAAGQGLETQYF
TRBV24-1	-	TRBJ2-7	19	TRBD2	TGTGCCACCAGTGATTTTAGCCCCGGGCTAGCGGTAGACTACAATGAGCAGTACTTC	CATSDFSPGLAVDYNEQYF
TRBV12-3/TRBV12-4	many	TRBJ1-2	15	-	TGTGCCAGCAGTTTAGCGCTTCGGGTCCGCTATGGCTACACCTTC	CASSLALRVRYGYTF
TRBV2	-	TRBJ1-4	14	-	TGTGCCAGCAGGGCGACAGAAACTAATGAAAGACTGTTTTTT	CASRATETNERLFF
TRBV19	-	TRBJ1-6	15	TRBD1	TGTGCCAGTAGACAGTCGGGACAGGGTAATTCACCCCTCCACTTT	CASRQSGQGNSPLHF
TRBV11-2	-	TRBJ1-1	16	-	TGTGCCAGCAGCTTAAAGGGGCTGGGGAGGGACACTGAAGCTTTCTTT	CASSLKGLGRDTEAFF
TRBV10-3	-	TRBJ2-2	16	-	TGTGCCATCAGTGAAATATCTCGAGGGATAACCGGGGAGCTGTTTTTT	CAISEISRGITGELFF
TRBV10-3	-	TRBJ2-7	14	-	TGTGCCACCTCCCTTGATAGGGCCACCTACGAGCAGTACTTC	CATSLDRATYEQYF
TRBV29-1	few	TRBJ2-1	13	-	TGCAGCTTCCCTTCGAGCTCCTACAATGAGCAGTTCTTC	CSFPSSSYNEQFF
TRBV10-3	few	TRBJ2-3	15	-	TGTGCCATCAGTGATAGGCAGTGGAGCACAGATACGCAGTATTTT	CAISDRQWSTDTQYF
TRBV12-3/TRBV12-4	-	TRBJ1-1	16	TRBD1	TGTGCCAGCAGTTTTGAGGGGACAGGGGGGGTGGCTGAAGCTTTCTTT	CASSFEGTGGVAEAFF
TRBV10-3	few	TRBJ1-1	18	-	TGTGCCATCAGTGAGTCGACCGTGACAGGAGGACTCGACACTGAAGCTTTCTTT	CAISESTVTGGLDTEAFF
TRBV9	-	TRBJ1-6	13	-	TGTGCCAGCAGCGACAGGCTAAATTCACCCCTCCACTTT	CASSDRLNSPLHF
TRBV10-3	-	TRBJ1-1	15	TRBD1	TGTGCCATCAGTGTTGGGACAGGCATGAACACTGAAGCTTTCTTT	CAISVGTGMNTEAFF
TRBV4-1	-	TRBJ2-1	17	-	TGCGCCAGCAGCCAACCCTTCGCTAGATCAGGTTACAATGAGCAGTTCTTC	CASSQPFARSGYNEQFF